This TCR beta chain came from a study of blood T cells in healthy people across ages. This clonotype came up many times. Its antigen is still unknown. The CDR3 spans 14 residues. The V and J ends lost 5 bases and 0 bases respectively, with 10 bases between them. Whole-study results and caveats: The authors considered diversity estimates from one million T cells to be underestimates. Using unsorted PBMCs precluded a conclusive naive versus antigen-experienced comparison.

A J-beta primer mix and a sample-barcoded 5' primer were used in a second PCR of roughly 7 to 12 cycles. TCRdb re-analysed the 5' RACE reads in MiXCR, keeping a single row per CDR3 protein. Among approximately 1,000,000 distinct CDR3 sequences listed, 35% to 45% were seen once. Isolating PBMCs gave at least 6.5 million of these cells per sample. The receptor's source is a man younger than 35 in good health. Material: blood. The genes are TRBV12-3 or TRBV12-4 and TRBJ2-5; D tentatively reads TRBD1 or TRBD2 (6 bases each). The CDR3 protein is CASSPRDNQETQYF. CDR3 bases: TGTGCCAGCAGTCCGCGGGACAACCAAGAGACCCAGTACTTC.